This T cell receptor (beta chain) came from a study of blood T cell repertoires in COVID-19. TCRdb keeps only in-frame clones here, not all; method: immunoSEQ multiplex PCR. The sample contains roughly 250,000 clones, about 90% of which appear only once. This CDR3 has 15 amino acids. The sample taken for sequencing was peripheral blood. The chain uses TRBV21-1 and TRBJ1-4. TRBV21-1 is tagged as a pseudogene. This TCR was sampled from a woman aged 50 to 65 with acute or convalescent COVID-19. The CDR3 bases are TGTGCCAGCAGCAAAGGGGGACTGCGTAATGAAAAACTGTTTTTT. It translates to CASSKGGLRNEKLFF.